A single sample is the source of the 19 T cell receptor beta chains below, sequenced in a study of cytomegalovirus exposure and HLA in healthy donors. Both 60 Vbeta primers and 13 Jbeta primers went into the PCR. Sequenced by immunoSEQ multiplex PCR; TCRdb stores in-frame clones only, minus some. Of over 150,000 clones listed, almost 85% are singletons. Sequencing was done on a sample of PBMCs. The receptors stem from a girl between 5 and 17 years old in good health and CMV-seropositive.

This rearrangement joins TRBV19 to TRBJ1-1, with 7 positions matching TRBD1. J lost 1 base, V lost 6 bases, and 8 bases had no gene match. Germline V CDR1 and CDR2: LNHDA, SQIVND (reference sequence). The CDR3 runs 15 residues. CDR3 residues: CASSHDRATNTEAFF. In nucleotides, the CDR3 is TGTGCCAGTAGCCACGACAGGGCCACGAACACTGAAGCTTTCTTT.

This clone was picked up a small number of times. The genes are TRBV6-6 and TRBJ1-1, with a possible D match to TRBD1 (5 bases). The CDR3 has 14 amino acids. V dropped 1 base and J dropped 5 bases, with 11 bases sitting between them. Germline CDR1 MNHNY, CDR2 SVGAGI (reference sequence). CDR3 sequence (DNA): TGTGCCAGCAGTTACTACGGGGGGGGAACTGAAGCTTTCTTT. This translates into CASSYYGGGTEAFF.

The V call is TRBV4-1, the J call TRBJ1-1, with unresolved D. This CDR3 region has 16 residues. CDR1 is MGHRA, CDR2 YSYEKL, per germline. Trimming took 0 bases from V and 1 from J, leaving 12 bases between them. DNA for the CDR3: TGCGCCAGCAGCCAAGAGAGGTATGCGGCGAACACTGAAGCTTTCTTT. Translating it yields CASSQERYAANTEAFF.

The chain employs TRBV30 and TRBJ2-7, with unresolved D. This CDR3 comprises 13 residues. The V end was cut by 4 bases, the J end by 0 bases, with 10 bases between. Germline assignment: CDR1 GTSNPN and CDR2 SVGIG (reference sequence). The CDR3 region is CAWTMLSSYEQYF. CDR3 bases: TGTGCCTGGACAATGCTTAGCTCCTACGAGCAGTACTTC.

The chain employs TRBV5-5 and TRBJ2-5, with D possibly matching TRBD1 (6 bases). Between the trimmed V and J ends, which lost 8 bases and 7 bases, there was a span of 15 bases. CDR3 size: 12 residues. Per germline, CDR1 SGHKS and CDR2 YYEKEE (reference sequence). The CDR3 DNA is TGTGCCAGTAGCCCGGTAGGGGGGACCCAGTACTTC. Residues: CASSPVGGTQYF.

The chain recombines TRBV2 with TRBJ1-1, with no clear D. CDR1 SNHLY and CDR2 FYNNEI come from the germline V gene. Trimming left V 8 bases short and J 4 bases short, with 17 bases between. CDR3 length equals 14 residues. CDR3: CASAQTPRGTEAFF. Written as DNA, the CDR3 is TGTGCCAGCGCCCAGACTCCCCGCGGCACTGAAGCTTTCTTT. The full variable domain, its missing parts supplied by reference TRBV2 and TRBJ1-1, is EPEVTQTPSHQVTQMGQEVILRCVPISNHLYFYWYRQILGQKVEFLVSFYNNEISEKSEIFDDQFSVERPDGSNFTLKIRSTKLEDSAMYFCASAQTPRGTEAFFGQGTRLTVV.

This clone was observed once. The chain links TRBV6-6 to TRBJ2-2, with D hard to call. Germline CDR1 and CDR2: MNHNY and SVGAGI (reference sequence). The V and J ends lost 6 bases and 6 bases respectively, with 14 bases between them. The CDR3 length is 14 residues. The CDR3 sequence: CASRPPGGAGELFF. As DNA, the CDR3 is TGTGCCAGCAGACCGCCTGGCGGAGCCGGGGAGCTGTTTTTT.

The CDR3 protein is CASSLSGTGRTNEKLFF. In DNA, the CDR3 is TGCGCCAGCAGCTTGTCCGGGACAGGGCGCACTAATGAAAAACTGTTTTTT. This rearrangement joins TRBV5-1 to TRBJ1-4, with 9 bases lining up with TRBD1. The CDR3 runs to 17 residues. Germline V gene sequence: CDR1 SGHRS, CDR2 YFSETQ. Germline trimming cut 1 base from V and 2 bases from J; bases unmatched to any gene: 6.

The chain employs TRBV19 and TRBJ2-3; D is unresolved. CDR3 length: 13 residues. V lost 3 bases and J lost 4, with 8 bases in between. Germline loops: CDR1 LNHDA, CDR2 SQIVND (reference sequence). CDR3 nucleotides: TGTGCCAGTAGTATTTCCAAATCAGATACGCAGTATTTT. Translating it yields CASSISKSDTQYF. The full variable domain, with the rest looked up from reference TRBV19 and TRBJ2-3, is DGGITQSPKYLFRKEGQNVTLSCEQNLNHDAMYWYRQDPGQGLRLIYYSQIVNDFQKGDIAEGYSVSREKKESFPLTVTSAQKNPTAFYLCASSISKSDTQYFGPGTRLTVL.

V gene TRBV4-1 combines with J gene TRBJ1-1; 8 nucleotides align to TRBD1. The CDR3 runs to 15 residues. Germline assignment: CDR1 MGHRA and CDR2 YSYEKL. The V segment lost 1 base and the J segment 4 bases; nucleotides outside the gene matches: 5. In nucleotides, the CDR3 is TGCGCCAGCAGCCAAGGAGCCACAGGGGGCACTGAAGCTTTCTTT. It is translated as CASSQGATGGTEAFF.

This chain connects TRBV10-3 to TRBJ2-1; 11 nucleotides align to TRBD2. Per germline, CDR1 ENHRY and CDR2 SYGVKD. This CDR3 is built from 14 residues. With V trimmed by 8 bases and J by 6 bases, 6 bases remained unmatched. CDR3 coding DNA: TGTGCCATCGGCACTAGCGGGGGAATCAATGAGCAGTTCTTC. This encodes CAIGTSGGINEQFF.

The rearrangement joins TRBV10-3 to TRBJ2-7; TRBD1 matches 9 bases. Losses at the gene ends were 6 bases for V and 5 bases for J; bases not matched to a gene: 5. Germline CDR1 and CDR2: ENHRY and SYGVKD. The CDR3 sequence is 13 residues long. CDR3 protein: CAISPGQGNEQYF. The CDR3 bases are TGTGCCATCAGCCCGGGACAGGGTAACGAGCAGTACTTC.

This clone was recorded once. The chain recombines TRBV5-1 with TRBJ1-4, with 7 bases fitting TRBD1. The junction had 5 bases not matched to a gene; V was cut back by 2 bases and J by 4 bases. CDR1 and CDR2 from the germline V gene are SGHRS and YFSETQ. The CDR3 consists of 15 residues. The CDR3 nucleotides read TGCGCCAGCAGCTTCCAGACAGGGATTAATGAAAAACTGTTTTTT. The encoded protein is CASSFQTGINEKLFF.

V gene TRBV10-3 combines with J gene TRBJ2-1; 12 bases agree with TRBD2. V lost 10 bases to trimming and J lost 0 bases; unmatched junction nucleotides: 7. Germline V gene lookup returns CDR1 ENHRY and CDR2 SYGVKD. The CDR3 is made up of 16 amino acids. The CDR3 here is CASGLAGTGSYNEQFF. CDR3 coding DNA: TGTGCCAGTGGACTAGCGGGGACCGGCTCCTACAATGAGCAGTTCTTC.

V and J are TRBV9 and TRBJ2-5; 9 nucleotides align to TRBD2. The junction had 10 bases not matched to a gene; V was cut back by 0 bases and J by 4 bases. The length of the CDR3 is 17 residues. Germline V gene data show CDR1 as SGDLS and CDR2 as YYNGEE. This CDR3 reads CASSVAESRGGGETQYF. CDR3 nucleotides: TGTGCCAGCAGCGTAGCCGAGTCGCGGGGGGGAGGAGAGACCCAGTACTTC.

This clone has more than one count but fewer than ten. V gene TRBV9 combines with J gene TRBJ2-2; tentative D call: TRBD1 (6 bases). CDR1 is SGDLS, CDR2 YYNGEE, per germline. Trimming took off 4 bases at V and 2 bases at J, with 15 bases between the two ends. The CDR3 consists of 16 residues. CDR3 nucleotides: TGTGCCAGCAGCCAAGCCGACAGGATTAACACCGGGGAGCTGTTTTTT. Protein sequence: CASSQADRINTGELFF.

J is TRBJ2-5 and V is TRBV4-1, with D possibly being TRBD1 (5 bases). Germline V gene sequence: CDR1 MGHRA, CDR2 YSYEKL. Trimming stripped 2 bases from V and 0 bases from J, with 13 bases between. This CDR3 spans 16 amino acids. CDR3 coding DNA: TGCGCCAGCAGCCAAAGGGCAGGGCGAAACCAAGAGACCCAGTACTTC. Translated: CASSQRAGRNQETQYF.

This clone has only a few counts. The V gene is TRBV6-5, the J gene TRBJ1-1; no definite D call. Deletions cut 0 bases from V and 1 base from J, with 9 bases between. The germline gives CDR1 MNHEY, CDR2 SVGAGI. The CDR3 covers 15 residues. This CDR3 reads CASSYSWAGNTEAFF. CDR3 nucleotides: TGTGCCAGCAGTTACTCGTGGGCGGGGAACACTGAAGCTTTCTTT.

This CDR3 reads CASSVSISNQPQHF. The CDR3 bases are TGTGCCAGCAGTGTGAGTATTAGCAATCAGCCCCAGCATTTT. The V gene is TRBV2, the J gene TRBJ1-5; D unresolved. Germline lookup yields CDR1 SNHLY and CDR2 FYNNEI. The CDR3 loop spans 14 amino acids. The V and J ends lost 4 bases and 0 bases respectively, with 7 bases between them.